The following is a TCR beta chain sequence with its context. This entry comes from a study of blood T cell repertoires in COVID-19. Study overall: Researchers got acute and convalescent COVID-19 samples from the United States, Italy and Spain. T cells, B-cell-depleted T cells, or PBMCs provided the cDNA or gDNA that served as material.

Losses at the gene ends were 2 bases for V and 4 bases for J; bases not matched to a gene: 6. The CDR3 is made up of 14 amino acids. The germline V gene encodes CDR1 SQVTM and CDR2 ANQGSEA. In the original workflow: Researchers report that nucleated cell counts were estimated from reference gene primer amplification. The table came from immunoSEQ multiplex PCR; TCRdb's copy has only in-frame clones and leaves some out. V, J and clone size are those of that table, while D and trimming were read from the DNA. The sample carries fewer than 200,000 clones, 70% to 90% recorded once. The receptor was derived from a man aged 35-49 years who had recovered from COVID-19. Input material: peripheral blood. The V gene is TRBV29-1, the J gene TRBJ2-7, with TRBD1 matching over 9 bases. Here the CDR3 reads CSVELGTGWYEQYF. CDR3 DNA sequence: TGCAGCGTTGAACTCGGGACAGGGTGGTACGAGCAGTACTTC.